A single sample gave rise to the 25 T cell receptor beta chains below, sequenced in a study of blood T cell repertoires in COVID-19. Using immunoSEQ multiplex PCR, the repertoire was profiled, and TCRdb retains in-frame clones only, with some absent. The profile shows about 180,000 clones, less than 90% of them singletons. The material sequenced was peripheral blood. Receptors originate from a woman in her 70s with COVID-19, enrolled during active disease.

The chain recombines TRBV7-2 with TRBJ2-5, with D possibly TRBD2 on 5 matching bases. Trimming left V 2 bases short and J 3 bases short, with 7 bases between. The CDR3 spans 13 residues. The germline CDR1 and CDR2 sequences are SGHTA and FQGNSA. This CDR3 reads CASSLMREETQYF. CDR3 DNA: TGTGCCAGCAGCTTAATGCGGGAAGAGACCCAGTACTTC. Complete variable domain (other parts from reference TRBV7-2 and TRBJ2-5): GAGVSQSPSNKVTEKGKDVELRCDPISGHTALYWYRQSLGQGLEFLIYFQGNSAPDKSGLPSDRFSAERTGGSVSTLTIQRTQQEDSAVYLCASSLMREETQYFGPGTRLLVL.

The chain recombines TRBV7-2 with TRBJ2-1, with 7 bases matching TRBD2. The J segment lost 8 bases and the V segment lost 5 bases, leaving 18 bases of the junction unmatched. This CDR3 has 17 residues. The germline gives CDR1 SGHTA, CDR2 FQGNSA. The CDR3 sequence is CASSPAGGTIIGYEQFF. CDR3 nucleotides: TGTGCCAGCAGCCCCGCCGGTGGGACTATAATTGGCTATGAGCAGTTCTTC.

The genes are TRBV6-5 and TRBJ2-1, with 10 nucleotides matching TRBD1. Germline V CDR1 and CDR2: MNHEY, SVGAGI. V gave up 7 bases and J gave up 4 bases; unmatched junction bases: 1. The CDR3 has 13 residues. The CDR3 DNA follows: TGTGCCAGCACGGGACAGGGGTACAATGAGCAGTTCTTC. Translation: CASTGQGYNEQFF.

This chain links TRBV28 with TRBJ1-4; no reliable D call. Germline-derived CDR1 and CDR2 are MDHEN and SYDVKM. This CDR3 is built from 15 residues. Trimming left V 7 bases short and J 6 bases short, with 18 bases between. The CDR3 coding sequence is TGTGCCAGCACCGCGGGCCTTGCCCCACATGAAAAACTGTTTTTT. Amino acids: CASTAGLAPHEKLFF.

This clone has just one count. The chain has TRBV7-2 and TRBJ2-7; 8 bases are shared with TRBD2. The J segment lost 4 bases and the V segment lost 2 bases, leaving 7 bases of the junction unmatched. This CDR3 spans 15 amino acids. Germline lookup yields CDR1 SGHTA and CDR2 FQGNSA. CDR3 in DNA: TGTGCCAGCAGCTTATGGGCAGGGACTAGTTACGAGCAGTACTTC. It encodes CASSLWAGTSYEQYF.

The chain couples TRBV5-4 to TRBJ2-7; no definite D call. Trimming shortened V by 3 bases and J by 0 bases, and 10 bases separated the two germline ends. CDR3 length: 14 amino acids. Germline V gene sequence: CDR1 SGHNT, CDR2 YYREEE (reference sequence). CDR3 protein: CASSWASHSYEQYF. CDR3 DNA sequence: TGTGCCAGCAGCTGGGCTTCCCACTCCTACGAGCAGTACTTC.

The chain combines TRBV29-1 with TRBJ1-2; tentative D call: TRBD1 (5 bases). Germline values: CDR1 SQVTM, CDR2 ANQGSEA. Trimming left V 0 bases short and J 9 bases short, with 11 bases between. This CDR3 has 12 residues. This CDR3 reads CSVEEGQGRYTF. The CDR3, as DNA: TGCAGCGTTGAAGAAGGCCAGGGCCGCTACACCTTC. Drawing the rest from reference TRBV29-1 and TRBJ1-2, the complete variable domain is SAVISQKPSRDICQRGTSLTIQCQVDSQVTMMFWYRQQPGQSLTLIATANQGSEATYESGFVIDKFPISRPNLTFSTLTVSNMSPEDSSIYLCSVEEGQGRYTFGSGTRLTVV.

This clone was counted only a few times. CDR3 amino acids: CASSPVRLAQETQYF. The CDR3 coding sequence is TGTGCCAGCAGCCCAGTAAGACTAGCGCAAGAGACCCAGTACTTC. This chain joins TRBV7-9 and TRBJ2-5, with 8 positions matching TRBD2. V lost 5 bases and J lost 2; bases outside the gene matches: 7. This CDR3 is 15 amino acids long. CDR1 SEHNR and CDR2 FQNEAQ come from the germline V gene (reference sequence).

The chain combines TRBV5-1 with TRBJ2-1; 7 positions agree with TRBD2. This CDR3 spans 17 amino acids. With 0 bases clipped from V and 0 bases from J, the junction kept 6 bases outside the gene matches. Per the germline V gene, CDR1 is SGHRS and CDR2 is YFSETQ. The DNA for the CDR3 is TGCGCCAGCAGCTTGGGGGGTCGCGGGAGCTCCTACAATGAGCAGTTCTTC. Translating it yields CASSLGGRGSSYNEQFF.

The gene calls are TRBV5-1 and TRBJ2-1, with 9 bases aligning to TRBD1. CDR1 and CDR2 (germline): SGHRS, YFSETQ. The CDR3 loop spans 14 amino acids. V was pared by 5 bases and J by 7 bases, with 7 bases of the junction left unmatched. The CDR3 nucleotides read TGCGCCAGCAGGGACCCGGGACAGGGTAATGAGCAGTTCTTC. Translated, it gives CASRDPGQGNEQFF.

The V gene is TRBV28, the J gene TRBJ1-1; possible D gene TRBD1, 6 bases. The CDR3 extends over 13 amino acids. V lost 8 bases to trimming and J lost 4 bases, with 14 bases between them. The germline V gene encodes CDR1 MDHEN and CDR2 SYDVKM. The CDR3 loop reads CASYPTGSTEAFF. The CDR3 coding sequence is TGTGCCAGCTACCCAACAGGGAGCACTGAAGCTTTCTTT.

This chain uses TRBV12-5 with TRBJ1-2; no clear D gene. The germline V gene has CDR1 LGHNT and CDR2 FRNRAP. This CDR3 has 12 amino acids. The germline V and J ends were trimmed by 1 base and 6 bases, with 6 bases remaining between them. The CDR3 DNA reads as TGTGCTAGTGGTTTGGGAGAGGATGGCTACACCTTC. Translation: CASGLGEDGYTF.

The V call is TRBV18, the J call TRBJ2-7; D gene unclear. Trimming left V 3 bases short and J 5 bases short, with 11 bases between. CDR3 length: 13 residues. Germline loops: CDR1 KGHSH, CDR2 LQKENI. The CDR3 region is CASSPNDRDEQYF. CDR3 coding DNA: TGTGCCAGCTCACCGAACGACCGGGACGAGCAGTACTTC.

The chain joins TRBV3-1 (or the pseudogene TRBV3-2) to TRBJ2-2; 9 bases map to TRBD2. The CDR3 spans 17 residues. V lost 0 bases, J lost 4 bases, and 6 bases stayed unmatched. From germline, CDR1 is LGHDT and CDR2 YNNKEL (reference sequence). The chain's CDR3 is CASSQDGAGGSTGELFF. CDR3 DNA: TGTGCCAGCAGCCAAGATGGAGCGGGAGGCAGCACCGGGGAGCTGTTTTTT.

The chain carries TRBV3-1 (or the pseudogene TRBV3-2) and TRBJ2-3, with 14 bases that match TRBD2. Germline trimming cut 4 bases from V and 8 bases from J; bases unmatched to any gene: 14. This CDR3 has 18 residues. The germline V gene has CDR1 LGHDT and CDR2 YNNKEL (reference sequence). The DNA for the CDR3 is TGTGCCAGCAGCCCTGGGACTAGCGGGAGCTTTCGGTTAGGTACGCAGTATTTT. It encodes CASSPGTSGSFRLGTQYF.

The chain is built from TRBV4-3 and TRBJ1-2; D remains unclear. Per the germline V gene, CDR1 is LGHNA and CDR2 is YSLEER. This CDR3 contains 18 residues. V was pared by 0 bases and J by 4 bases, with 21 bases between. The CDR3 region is CASSQDLSGSFPFYGYTF. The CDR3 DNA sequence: TGCGCCAGCAGCCAAGATTTGAGTGGTTCCTTCCCTTTCTATGGCTACACCTTC.

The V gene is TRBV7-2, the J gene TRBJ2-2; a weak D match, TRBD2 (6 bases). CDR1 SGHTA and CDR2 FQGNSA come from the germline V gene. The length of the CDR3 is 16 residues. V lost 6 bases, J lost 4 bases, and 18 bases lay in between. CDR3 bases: TGTGCCAGCAGTTCTACCCCCCGGGGGACCACCGGGGAGCTGTTTTTT. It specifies CASSSTPRGTTGELFF.

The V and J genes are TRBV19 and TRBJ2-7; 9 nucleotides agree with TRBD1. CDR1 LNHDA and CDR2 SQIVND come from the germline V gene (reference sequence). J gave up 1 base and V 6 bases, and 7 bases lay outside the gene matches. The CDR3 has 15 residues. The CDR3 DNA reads TGTGCCAGTAGGGAGGGACAGGGACGTTCCTACGAGCAGTACTTC. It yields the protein CASREGQGRSYEQYF.

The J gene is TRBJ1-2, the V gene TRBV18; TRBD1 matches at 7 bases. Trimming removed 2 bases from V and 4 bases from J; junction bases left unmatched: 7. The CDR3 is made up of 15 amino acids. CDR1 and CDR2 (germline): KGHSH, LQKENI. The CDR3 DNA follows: TGTGCCAGCTCACCAGAGACAGGGAAGGCCTATGGCTACACCTTC. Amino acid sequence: CASSPETGKAYGYTF.

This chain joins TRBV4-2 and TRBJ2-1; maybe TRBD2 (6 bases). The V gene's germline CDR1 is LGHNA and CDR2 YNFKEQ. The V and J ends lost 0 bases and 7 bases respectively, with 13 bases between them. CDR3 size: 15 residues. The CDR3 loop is CASSQETSIGNEQFF. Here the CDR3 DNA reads TGTGCCAGCAGCCAAGAGACTAGTATCGGAAATGAGCAGTTCTTC.

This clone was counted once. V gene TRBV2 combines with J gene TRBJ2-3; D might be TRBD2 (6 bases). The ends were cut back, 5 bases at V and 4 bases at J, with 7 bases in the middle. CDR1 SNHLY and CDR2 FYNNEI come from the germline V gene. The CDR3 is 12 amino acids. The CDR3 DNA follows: TGTGCCAGCAGTACTAGCCCAGATACGCAGTATTTT. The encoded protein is CASSTSPDTQYF.

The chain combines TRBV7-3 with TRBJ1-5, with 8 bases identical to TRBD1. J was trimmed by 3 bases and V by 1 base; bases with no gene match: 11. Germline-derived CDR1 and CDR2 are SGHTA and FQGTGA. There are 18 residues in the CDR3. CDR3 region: CASSLSPVGTGFNQPQHF. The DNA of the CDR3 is TGTGCCAGCAGCTTAAGCCCCGTTGGGACAGGTTTCAATCAGCCCCAGCATTTT.

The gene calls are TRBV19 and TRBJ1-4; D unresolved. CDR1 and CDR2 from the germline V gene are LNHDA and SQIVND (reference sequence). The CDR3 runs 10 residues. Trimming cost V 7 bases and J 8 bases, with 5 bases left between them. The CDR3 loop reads CASMREKLFF. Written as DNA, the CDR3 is TGTGCCAGTATGAGAGAAAAACTGTTTTTT.

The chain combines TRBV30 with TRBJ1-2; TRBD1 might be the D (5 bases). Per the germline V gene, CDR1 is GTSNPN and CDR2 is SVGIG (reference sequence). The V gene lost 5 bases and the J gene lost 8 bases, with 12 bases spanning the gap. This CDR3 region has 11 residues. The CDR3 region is CAWGDFYGYTF. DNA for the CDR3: TGTGCCTGGGGGGACTTTTACGGCTACACCTTC.

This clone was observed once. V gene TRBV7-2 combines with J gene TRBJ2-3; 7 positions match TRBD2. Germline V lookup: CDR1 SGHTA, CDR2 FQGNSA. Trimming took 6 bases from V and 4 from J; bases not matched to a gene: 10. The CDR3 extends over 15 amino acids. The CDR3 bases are TGTGCCAGCAGACCCACGGGAGGTGGTGCAGATACGCAGTATTTT. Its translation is CASRPTGGGADTQYF.